This T cell receptor beta chain was retrieved from a study of T cell changes during pregnancy in multiple sclerosis (dated by TCRdb to the late 2010s). General notes on the study: The study examined how the T cell repertoire changed over the course of pregnancy in women with multiple sclerosis.

As regards this clone: No cognate antigen has been identified for it. Within one base of it there is no much larger clone, and no base qualities were kept.

The method was the immunoSEQ multiplex PCR assay. TCRdb took this table from immuneACCESS and kept in-frame rearrangements with V and J called. Such tables lack part of the clones; where checked against another copy, unresolved V genes explain under half of the gap, and the rest is unexplained. The table for this sample lists around 60,000 clones; around 95% of them were counted only once. The ten largest account for over 0.35% of the sample. According to the germline V gene (reference sequence), CDR1 reads SEHNR and CDR2 reads FQNEAQ. Trimming removed 5 bases from V and 5 bases from J; the gene matches leave 16 bases unexplained. Including cysteine and phenylalanine, the CDR3 has 18 amino acids. Only the CDR3 part of the read is kept: 54 bases, read in frame from the first base.

The source is a female donor with multiple sclerosis, enrolled in a pregnancy study. This sample comprised CD4+ T cells from peripheral blood mononuclear cells, obtained before pregnancy. The chain links TRBV7-9 with TRBJ2-2; TRBD2 lines up with 8 middle nucleotides. The nucleotide sequence reads TGTGCCAGCAGCCGAAAGCGGGAGATTTCGTTGGTAACCGGGGAGCTGTTTTTT. The resulting protein is CASSRKREISLVTGELFF.